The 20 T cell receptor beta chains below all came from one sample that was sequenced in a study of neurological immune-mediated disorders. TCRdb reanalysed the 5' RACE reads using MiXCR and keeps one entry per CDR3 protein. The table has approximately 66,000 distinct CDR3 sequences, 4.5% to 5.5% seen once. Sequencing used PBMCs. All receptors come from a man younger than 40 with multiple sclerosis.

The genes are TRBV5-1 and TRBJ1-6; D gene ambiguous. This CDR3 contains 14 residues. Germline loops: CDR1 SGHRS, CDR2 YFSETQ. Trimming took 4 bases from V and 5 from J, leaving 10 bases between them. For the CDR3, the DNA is TGCGCCAGCAGCCCGCTATCCGATAATTCACCCCTCCACTTT. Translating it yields CASSPLSDNSPLHF.

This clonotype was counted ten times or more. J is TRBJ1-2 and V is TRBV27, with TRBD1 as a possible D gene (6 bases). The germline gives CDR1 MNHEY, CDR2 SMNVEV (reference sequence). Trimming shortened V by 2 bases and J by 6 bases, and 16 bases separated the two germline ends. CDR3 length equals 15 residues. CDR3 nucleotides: TGTGCCAGCAGTTTAATACCGGGGGCGTCAGATGGCTACACCTTC. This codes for CASSLIPGASDGYTF.

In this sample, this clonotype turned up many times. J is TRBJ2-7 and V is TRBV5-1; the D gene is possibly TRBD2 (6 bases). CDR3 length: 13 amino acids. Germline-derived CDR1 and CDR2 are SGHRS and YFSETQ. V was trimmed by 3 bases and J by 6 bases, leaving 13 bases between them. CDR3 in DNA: TGCGCCAGCAGCTGGGGCGGGATACGCGAGCAGTACTTC. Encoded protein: CASSWGGIREQYF.

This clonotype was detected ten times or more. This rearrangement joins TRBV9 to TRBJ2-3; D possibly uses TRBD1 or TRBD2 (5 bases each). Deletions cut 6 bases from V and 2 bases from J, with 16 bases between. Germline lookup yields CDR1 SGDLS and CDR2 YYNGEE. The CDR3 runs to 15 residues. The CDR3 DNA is TGTGCCAGCAACTTCCGGGACCGCCTCACAGATACGCAGTATTTT. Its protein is CASNFRDRLTDTQYF.

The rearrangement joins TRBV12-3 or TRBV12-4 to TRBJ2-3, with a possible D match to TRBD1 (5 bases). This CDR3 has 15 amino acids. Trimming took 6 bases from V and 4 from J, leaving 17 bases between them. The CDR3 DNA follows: TGTGCCAGCAGCCGACAGATCCTTCGGGCAGATACGCAGTATTTT. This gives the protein CASSRQILRADTQYF.

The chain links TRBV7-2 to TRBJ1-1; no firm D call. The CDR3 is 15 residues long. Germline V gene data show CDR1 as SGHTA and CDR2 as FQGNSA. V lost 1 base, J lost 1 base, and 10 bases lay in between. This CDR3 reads CASSLGPVGNTEAFF. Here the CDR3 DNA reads TGTGCCAGCAGCTTAGGTCCAGTCGGGAACACTGAAGCTTTCTTT.

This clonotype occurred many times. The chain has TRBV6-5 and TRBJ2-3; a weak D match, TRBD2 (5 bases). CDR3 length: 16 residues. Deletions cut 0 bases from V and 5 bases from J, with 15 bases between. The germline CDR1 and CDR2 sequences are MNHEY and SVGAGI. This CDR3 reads CASSYSTRLAVDTQYF. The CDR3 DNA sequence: TGTGCCAGCAGTTACTCTACGCGGCTAGCCGTAGATACGCAGTATTTT.

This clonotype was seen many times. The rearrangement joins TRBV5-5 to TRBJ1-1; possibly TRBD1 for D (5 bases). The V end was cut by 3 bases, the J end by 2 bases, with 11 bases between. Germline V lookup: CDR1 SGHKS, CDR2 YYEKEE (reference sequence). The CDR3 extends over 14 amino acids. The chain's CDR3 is CASSWGGGNTEAFF. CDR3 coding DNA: TGTGCCAGCAGCTGGGGGGGGGGAAACACTGAAGCTTTCTTT. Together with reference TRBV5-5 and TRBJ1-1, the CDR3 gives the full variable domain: DAGVTQSPTHLIKTRGQQVTLRCSPISGHKSVSWYQQVLGQGPQFIFQYYEKEERGRGNFPDRFSARQFPNYSSELNVNALLLGDSALYLCASSWGGGNTEAFFGQGTRLTVV.

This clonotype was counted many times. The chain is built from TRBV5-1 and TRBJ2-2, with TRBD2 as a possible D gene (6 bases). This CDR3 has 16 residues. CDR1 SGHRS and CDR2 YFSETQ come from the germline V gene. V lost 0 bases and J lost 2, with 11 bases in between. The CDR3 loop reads CASSLVKDYNTGELFF. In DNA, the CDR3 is TGCGCCAGCAGCTTGGTCAAGGACTACAACACCGGGGAGCTGTTTTTT.

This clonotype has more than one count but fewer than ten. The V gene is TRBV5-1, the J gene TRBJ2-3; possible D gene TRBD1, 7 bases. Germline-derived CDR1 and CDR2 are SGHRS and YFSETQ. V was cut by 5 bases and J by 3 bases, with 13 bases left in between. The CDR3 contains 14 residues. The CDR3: CASSRDSGTDTQYF. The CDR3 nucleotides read TGCGCCAGCAGTCGGGACAGCGGGACAGATACGCAGTATTTT. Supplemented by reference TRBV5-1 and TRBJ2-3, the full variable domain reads KAGVTQTPRYLIKTRGQQVTLSCSPISGHRSVSWYQQTPGQGLQFLFEYFSETQRNKGNFPGRFSGRQFSNSRSEMNVSTLELGDSALYLCASSRDSGTDTQYFGPGTRLTVL.

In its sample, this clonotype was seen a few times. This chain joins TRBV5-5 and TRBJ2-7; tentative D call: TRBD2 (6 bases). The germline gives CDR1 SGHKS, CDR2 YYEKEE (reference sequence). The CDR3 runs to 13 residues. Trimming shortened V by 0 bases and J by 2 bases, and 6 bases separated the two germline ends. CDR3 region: CASSLGGTYEQYV. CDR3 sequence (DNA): TGTGCCAGCAGCTTGGGCGGGACCTACGAGCAGTACGTC.

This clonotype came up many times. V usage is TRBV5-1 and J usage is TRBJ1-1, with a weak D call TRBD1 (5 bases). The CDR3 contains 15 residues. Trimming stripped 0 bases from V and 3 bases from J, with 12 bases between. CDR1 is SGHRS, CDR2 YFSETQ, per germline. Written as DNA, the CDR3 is TGCGCCAGCAGCTTGGCGGCAGGGTGGGACACTGAAGCTTTCTTT. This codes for CASSLAAGWDTEAFF.

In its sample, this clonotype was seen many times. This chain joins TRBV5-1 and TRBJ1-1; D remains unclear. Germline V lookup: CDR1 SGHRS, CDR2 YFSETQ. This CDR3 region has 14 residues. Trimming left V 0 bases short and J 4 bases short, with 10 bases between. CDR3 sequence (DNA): TGCGCCAGCAGCTTGGCGGCACACTCCACTGAAGCTTTCTTT. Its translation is CASSLAAHSTEAFF.

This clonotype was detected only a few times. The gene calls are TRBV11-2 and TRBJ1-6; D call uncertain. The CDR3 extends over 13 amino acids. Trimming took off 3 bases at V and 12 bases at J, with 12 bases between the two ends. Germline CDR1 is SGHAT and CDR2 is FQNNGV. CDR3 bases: TGTGCCAGCAGCTTCGGCCTTTTTGGACCCCTCCACTTT. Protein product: CASSFGLFGPLHF.

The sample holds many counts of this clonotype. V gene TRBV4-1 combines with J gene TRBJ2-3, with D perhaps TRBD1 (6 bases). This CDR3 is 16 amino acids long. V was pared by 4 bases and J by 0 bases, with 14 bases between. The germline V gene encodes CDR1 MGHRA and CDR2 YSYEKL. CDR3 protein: CASSRRDKSSTDTQYF. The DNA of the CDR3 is TGCGCCAGCAGCCGTCGGGACAAATCTAGCACAGATACGCAGTATTTT.

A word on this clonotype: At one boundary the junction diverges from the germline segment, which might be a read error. CDR3 in amino acids: CASSAFQTNSPLNF. CDR3 bases: TGTGCCAGCAGTGCGTTCCAGACTAATTCACCCCTCAACTTT. The chain uses TRBV6-4 and TRBJ1-6; D is ambiguous. Germline V gives CDR1 MRHNA, CDR2 SNTAGT. The CDR3 extends over 14 amino acids.

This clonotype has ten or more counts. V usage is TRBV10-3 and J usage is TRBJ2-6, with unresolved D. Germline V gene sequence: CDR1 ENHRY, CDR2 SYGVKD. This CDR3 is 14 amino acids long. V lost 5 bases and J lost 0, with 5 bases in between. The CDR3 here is CAISWDSGANVLTF. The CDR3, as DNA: TGTGCCATCAGTTGGGACTCTGGGGCCAACGTCCTGACTTTC.

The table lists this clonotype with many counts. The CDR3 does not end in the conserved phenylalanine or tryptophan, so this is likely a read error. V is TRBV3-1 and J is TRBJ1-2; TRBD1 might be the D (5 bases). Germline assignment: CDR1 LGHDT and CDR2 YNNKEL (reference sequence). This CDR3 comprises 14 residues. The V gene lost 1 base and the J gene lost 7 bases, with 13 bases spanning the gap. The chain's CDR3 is CASSQGRGGTGYTC. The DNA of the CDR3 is TGTGCCAGCAGCCAAGGTCGGGGGGGAACTGGCTACACCTGC.

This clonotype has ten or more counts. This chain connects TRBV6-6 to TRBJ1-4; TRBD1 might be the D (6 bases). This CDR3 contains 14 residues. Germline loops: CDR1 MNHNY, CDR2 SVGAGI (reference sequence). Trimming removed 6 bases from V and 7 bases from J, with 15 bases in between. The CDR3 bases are TGTGCCAGCAGACCCGGGGGGCAGGGTGAAAAACTGTTTTTT. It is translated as CASRPGGQGEKLFF.

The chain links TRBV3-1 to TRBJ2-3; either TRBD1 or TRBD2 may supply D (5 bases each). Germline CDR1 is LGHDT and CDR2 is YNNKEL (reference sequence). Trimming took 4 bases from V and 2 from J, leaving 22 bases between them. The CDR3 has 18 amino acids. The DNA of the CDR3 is TGTGCCAGCAGCCCGAAAAAAAGGGGTCCGGGGAACACAGATACGCAGTATTTT. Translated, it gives CASSPKKRGPGNTDTQYF.